This record covers a single T cell receptor beta chain. The sample originates from a study of lymphopenia after photon versus proton radiotherapy. This CDR3 region has 15 residues. Trimming left V 1 base short and J 4 bases short, with 11 bases between. From germline, CDR1 is SGHNT and CDR2 YENEEA. Sequencing was performed with immunoSEQ multiplex PCR; in TCRdb, only in-frame clones are kept and a portion is missing. Of around 28,000 clones in the sample, about four fifths are singletons; the top ten hold around a third. The material sequenced was peripheral blood, taken from a patient treated with photon-based radiotherapy. The receptor's source is a man aged 45 to 65 with gastric cancer. The chain is built from TRBV11-3 and TRBJ2-1; D gene ambiguous. CDR3 protein: CASSLAGWNYNEQFF. The CDR3 DNA reads TGTGCCAGCAGCTTAGCGGGCTGGAATTACAATGAGCAGTTCTTC.